This T cell receptor beta chain was identified during a study of T cells after posttransplantation cyclophosphamide. The germline gives CDR1 SGHNT, CDR2 YYREEE (reference sequence). Trimming took 0 bases from V and 0 from J, leaving 10 bases between them. The CDR3 sequence is 16 residues long. General study results and limits: Tissue-infiltrating T cells from skin or gut overlapped little with blood T cells. Donor CD8+ memory clones often dominated recipient blood repertoires at later times.

There are many counts of this clone. What it binds is unknown. Using immunoSEQ multiplex PCR, the repertoire was profiled, and TCRdb retains in-frame clones only, with some absent. This sample has 30,000 to 45,000 clones, each found more than once. The sequence derives from a girl under 18 in good health, CMV-negative, and a related stem cell transplant donor. This chain joins TRBV5-4 and TRBJ2-4; unclear D gene. Source material: PBMCs. For the CDR3, the DNA is TGTGCCAGCAGCTTGGGAAACAGTGCAGCCAAAAACATTCAGTACTTC. Protein: CASSLGNSAAKNIQYF. Variable domain in full (rest from reference TRBV5-4 and TRBJ2-4): ETGVTQSPTHLIKTRGQQVTLRCSSQSGHNTVSWYQQALGQGPQFIFQYYREEENGRGNFPPRFSGLQFPNYSSELNVNALELDDSALYLCASSLGNSAAKNIQYFGAGTRLSVL.